These T cell receptor beta chains were read from a single sample in a study of blood T cells in healthy people across ages. A single record per CDR3 protein comes from TCRdb applying MiXCR to the 5' RACE reads. The table includes some 700,000 distinct CDR3 sequences, about a fifth detected once. Material: blood. The receptors were gathered from a man in his 70s in good health. The CDR3 runs from the conserved cysteine through the conserved F or W. A D gene is named only where the DNA matches it firmly. Clone size is shown for a subset of rows, as once, few, many or a class of expanded clone.

J,D,V,size,CDR3,DNA
TRBJ2-1,TRBD1,TRBV7-8,many,CASSGRDRGLYNEQFF,TGTGCCAGCAGCGGGCGGGACAGGGGTTTGTACAATGAGCAGTTCTTC
TRBJ2-3,TRBD1,TRBV12-3/TRBV12-4,few,CASSPQGITDTQYF,TGTGCCAGCAGTCCACAGGGGATCACTGATACGCAGTATTTT
TRBJ2-4,NA,TRBV7-2,NA,CASSLVARDIQYF,TGTGCCAGCAGCTTAGTGGCCCGGGACATTCAGTACTTC
TRBJ1-1,NA,TRBV12-3/TRBV12-4,NA,CASSLPPGAEQAFF,TGTGCCAGCAGTTTACCCCCAGGGGCCGAGCAAGCTTTCTTT
TRBJ2-5,TRBD2,TRBV5-1,NA,CASSFEVAGGPGLKTQYF,TGCGCCAGCAGCTTTGAGGTAGCGGGGGGGCCGGGGTTGAAGACCCAGTACTTC
TRBJ2-3,TRBD2,TRBV7-9,few,CASSMGLAGVSTDTQYF,TGTGCCAGCAGCATGGGACTAGCGGGAGTTAGCACAGATACGCAGTATTTT
TRBJ1-1,NA,TRBV9,NA,CASSVVKGTEAFF,TGTGCCAGCAGCGTAGTTAAAGGGACTGAAGCCTTCTTT
TRBJ2-4,NA,TRBV5-1,NA,CASRGEAKNIQYF,TGCGCCAGCAGGGGGGAAGCCAAAAACATTCAGTACTTC
TRBJ2-2,TRBD2,TRBV7-2,NA,CASRETSGANTGELFF,TGTGCCAGCAGGGAGACTAGCGGGGCGAACACCGGGGAGCTGTTTTTT
TRBJ2-7,NA,TRBV28,few,CASRVDRIAYEQYF,TGTGCCAGCAGGGTCGACAGAATTGCCTACGAGCAGTACTTC
TRBJ1-2,TRBD1,TRBV3-1,few,CASTGGWYGYTF,TGTGCCAGCACAGGGGGTTGGTATGGCTACACCTTC
TRBJ1-1,TRBD1,TRBV29-1,few,CSVGGQGVTFF,TGCAGCGTTGGAGGACAGGGTGTCACTTTCTTT
TRBJ2-5,TRBD1,TRBV7-6,NA,CASSLVTGGWETQYF,TGTGCCAGCAGCTTAGTGACAGGGGGTTGGGAGACCCAGTACTTC
TRBJ1-1,NA,TRBV11-2,NA,CASSLRSYTEAFF,TGTGCCAGCAGCTTGAGATCCTACACTGAAGCTTTCTTT
TRBJ1-4,NA,TRBV20-1,NA,CSARSGTTNEKLFF,TGCAGTGCCAGATCCGGGACAACTAATGAAAAACTGTTTTTT
TRBJ1-4,TRBD1,TRBV20-1,many,CSAPQGAGEKLFF,TGCAGTGCACCACAGGGGGCAGGGGAAAAACTGTTTTTT
TRBJ1-5,NA,TRBV27,NA,CASSLPGKGNQPQHF,TGTGCCAGCAGTTTGCCCGGGAAAGGCAATCAGCCCCAGCATTTT
TRBJ2-3,TRBD2,TRBV20-1,NA,CSAPGLAGPSTDTQYF,TGCAGTGCTCCGGGACTAGCGGGACCTAGCACAGATACGCAGTATTTT
TRBJ1-1,NA,TRBV3-1,few,CASSPWGTEAFF,TGTGCCAGCAGCCCCTGGGGGACTGAAGCTTTCTTT
TRBJ2-1,NA,TRBV12-3/TRBV12-4,NA,CASCPGVYNEQFF,TGTGCCAGCTGTCCAGGGGTGTACAATGAGCAGTTCTTC
TRBJ1-2,NA,TRBV7-3,few,CASSPRGREENGYTF,TGTGCCAGCAGCCCGAGAGGCAGGGAGGAAAATGGCTACACCTTC
TRBJ1-1,NA,TRBV5-1,few,CASSLGGRGSTEAFF,TGCGCCAGCAGCTTGGGGGGGCGGGGGAGTACTGAAGCTTTCTTT
TRBJ2-5,NA,TRBV11-2,NA,CASSLGTLSQETQYF,TGTGCCAGCAGCTTAGGTACCCTATCACAAGAGACCCAGTACTTC
TRBJ1-3,NA,TRBV28,few,CASSPLRIDGNTIYF,TGTGCCAGCAGCCCTTTAAGGATCGATGGAAACACCATATATTTT
TRBJ2-5,NA,TRBV20-1,NA,CSASRPTGRKGQETQYF,TGCAGTGCTAGTAGGCCCACAGGCCGAAAAGGGCAAGAGACCCAGTACTTC
TRBJ2-5,NA,TRBV5-1,few,CASSHGTQVNQETQYF,TGCGCCAGCAGCCATGGGACACAAGTTAACCAAGAGACCCAGTACTTC
TRBJ2-1,TRBD2,TRBV20-1,few,CSARPSGAAYNEQFF,TGCAGTGCTAGACCGAGCGGGGCAGCCTACAATGAGCAGTTCTTC
TRBJ1-6,NA,TRBV5-1,NA,CAGNLDGTNSPLHF,TGCGCCGGCAACCTAGACGGAACCAATTCACCCCTCCACTTT
TRBJ1-3,TRBD1,TRBV7-6,few,CASSWGTGPSGNTIYF,TGTGCCAGCAGCTGGGGGACAGGCCCCTCTGGAAACACCATATATTTT
TRBJ1-1,NA,TRBV7-6,few,CASSLDAGTEAFF,TGTGCCAGCAGCTTAGATGCGGGAACTGAAGCTTTCTTT
TRBJ1-3,NA,TRBV7-2,NA,CASSLSNTIYF,TGTGCCAGCAGCTTATCGAACACCATATATTTT
TRBJ1-4,NA,TRBV28,NA,CASSSPGRGYEKLFF,TGTGCCAGCAGTTCCCCTGGAAGGGGATATGAAAAACTGTTTTTT
TRBJ2-3,TRBD2,TRBV12-3/TRBV12-4,NA,CASSRGLAKYF,TGTGCCAGCAGTCGAGGACTAGCTAAGTATTTT
TRBJ2-4,TRBD1,TRBV13,few,CASSLTGVNIQYF,TGTGCCAGCAGCCTGACAGGGGTAAACATTCAGTACTTC
TRBJ1-2,NA,TRBV2,few,CASRPQGRDGYTF,TGTGCCAGCAGGCCTCAGGGAAGAGACGGCTACACCTTC
TRBJ2-1,NA,TRBV28,NA,CASSPRMSNEQFF,TGTGCCAGCAGTCCGAGAATGTCCAATGAGCAGTTCTTC
TRBJ1-5,NA,TRBV5-1,many,CASSLSGSNQPQHF,TGTGCCAGCAGTTTATCTGGGAGTAATCAGCCCCAGCATTTT
TRBJ2-2,NA,TRBV4-2,NA,CASSQERRSYTGELFF,TGTGCCAGCAGCCAAGAAAGGCGGAGCTACACCGGGGAGCTGTTTTTT
TRBJ2-1,NA,TRBV12-3/TRBV12-4,few,CASSLQASPYNEQLF,TGTGCCAGCAGTCTACAAGCTAGTCCCTACAATGAGCAGCTCTTC
TRBJ1-1,NA,TRBV6-5,many,CASSYRELTEAFF,TGTGCCAGCAGTTACAGGGAGCTCACTGAAGCTTTCTTT
TRBJ2-3,NA,TRBV9,NA,CASSAGQSTDTQYF,TGTGCCAGCAGCGCCGGACAGAGCACAGATACGCAGTATTTT
TRBJ2-2,NA,TRBV5-1,few,CASRWSQNTGELFF,TGCGCCAGCCGCTGGAGTCAGAACACCGGGGAGCTGTTTTTT
TRBJ1-2,NA,TRBV7-9,few,CASSLVDTRDGYTF,TGTGCCAGCAGCTTAGTCGACACCCGGGATGGCTACACCTTC
TRBJ2-1,TRBD1,TRBV27,few,CASSRDRGRNNEQFF,TGTGCCAGCAGTCGGGACAGGGGGCGAAACAATGAGCAGTTCTTC
TRBJ1-5,NA,TRBV20-1,few,CSASKLRTDQPQHF,TGCAGTGCTAGTAAACTCCGTACTGATCAGCCCCAGCATTTT
TRBJ1-5,NA,TRBV12-3/TRBV12-4,few,CASNTGLRNQPQHF,TGTGCCAGCAACACAGGGCTTCGCAATCAGCCCCAGCATTTT
TRBJ1-4,TRBD1,TRBV4-1,few,CASSQAGDRGNEKLFF,TGCGCCAGCAGCCAAGCCGGGGACAGGGGGAATGAAAAACTGTTTTTT
TRBJ1-1,NA,TRBV20-1,many,CSAREGTQIAFF,TGCAGTGCTAGAGAGGGGACGCAGATCGCTTTCTTT
TRBJ2-5,NA,TRBV21-1,few,CASIGEKQETQYF,TGTGCCAGCATCGGAGAGAAGCAAGAGACCCAGTACTTC
TRBJ1-1,NA,TRBV20-1,few,CSARVDGNVPEAFF,TGCAGTGCTAGAGTCGATGGGAATGTTCCTGAAGCTTTCTTT
TRBJ1-2,TRBD1,TRBV6-1,few,CASSEWGRGLAYGYTF,TGTGCCAGCAGTGAATGGGGCAGGGGGCTGGCCTATGGCTACACCTTC
TRBJ2-1,NA,TRBV20-1,few,CSAENLVIYNEQFF,TGCAGTGCCGAGAACCTCGTCATCTACAATGAGCAGTTCTTC
TRBJ1-2,NA,TRBV28,NA,CASTNNYGYTF,TGTGCCAGCACCAATAACTATGGCTACACCTTC